This entry lists 2 T cell receptor beta chains sequenced from one sample in a study of neoadjuvant anti-PD-1 for oral cavity cancer. TCRdb's copy holds only in-frame clones and misses some; the assay was immunoSEQ multiplex PCR. The sample has more than 12,000 clones; around 70% are singletons. The sample consisted of PBMCs, taken before nivolumab (anti-PD-1) treatment. Source of these receptors: a person aged 40 to 85 with oral cavity squamous cell carcinoma.

The V and J genes are TRBV28 and TRBJ2-7; 9 bases are a match to TRBD1. This CDR3 contains 13 residues. CDR1 is MDHEN, CDR2 SYDVKM, per germline. The V and J ends lost 5 bases and 6 bases, in that order; junction bases with no gene match: 5. The CDR3 DNA is TGTGCCAGCAGTCCCGGGACAGGGCCCGAGCAGTACTTC. Encoded protein: CASSPGTGPEQYF.

This clone showed up just a few times. This chain uses TRBV28 with TRBJ1-1; TRBD1 matches at 7 bases. This CDR3 has 16 amino acids. Looked up from germline, CDR1 is MDHEN and CDR2 is SYDVKM. V trimming: 6 bases; J trimming: 0 bases; junction bases outside the gene matches: 10. This chain's CDR3 is CASRSVGQVMNTEAFF. DNA for the CDR3: TGTGCCAGCAGGAGTGTCGGACAGGTCATGAACACTGAAGCTTTCTTT. The whole variable domain, remainder taken from reference TRBV28 and TRBJ1-1, is DVKVTQSSRYLVKRTGEKVFLECVQDMDHENMFWYRQDPGLGLRLIYFSYDVKMKEKGDIPEGYSVSREKKERFSLILESASTNQTSMYLCASRSVGQVMNTEAFFGQGTRLTVV.